These T cell receptor beta chains were read from a single sample in a study of blood T cell repertoires in COVID-19. Using immunoSEQ multiplex PCR, the repertoire was profiled, and TCRdb retains in-frame clones only, with some absent. The sample has approximately 280,000 clones, approximately 90% seen once. Sample: peripheral blood. These TCRs come from a woman aged 55-69 years with acute or convalescent COVID-19. Each CDR3 is given with its conserved first and last residue. D genes are given only for firm matches. The size field is filled for only some rows; it gives once, few, many or a size class.

J gene	clone size	V gene	D gene	CDR3 DNA	CDR3 protein
TRBJ1-6	-	TRBV19	TRBD1	TGTGCCAGTAGTCCCCGGGACAGGGGGAATTCACCCCTCCACTTT	CASSPRDRGNSPLHF
TRBJ2-3	-	TRBV5-4	TRBD2	TGTGCCAGCAGCCCCGGACTAGCGGGGCCCCAGAATACGCAGTATTTT	CASSPGLAGPQNTQYF
TRBJ2-7	-	TRBV7-2	-	TGTGCCAGCAGCTTAGCTAGTGACAGATCCTACGAGCAGTACTTC	CASSLASDRSYEQYF
TRBJ1-1	-	TRBV7-2	-	TGTGCCAGCAGCGCAGACAGGCTGAACACTGAAGCTTTCTTT	CASSADRLNTEAFF
TRBJ2-3	-	TRBV5-1	-	TGCGCCAGCAGCCCGGCGGCGAGAGATACGCAGTATTTT	CASSPAARDTQYF
TRBJ2-7	few	TRBV7-9	TRBD2	TGTGCCAGCAGCTTAGCGCACTGGGAGGGGACTACCTACGAGCAGTACTTC	CASSLAHWEGTTYEQYF
TRBJ1-2	-	TRBV18	-	TGTGCCAGCTCACCACAGGGGAACTATGGCTACACCTTC	CASSPQGNYGYTF
TRBJ2-7	-	TRBV20-1	TRBD2	TGCAGTGCTAGTGGCGGGAGGAACTCCTACGAGCAGTACTTC	CSASGGRNSYEQYF
TRBJ1-3	-	TRBV3-1/TRBV3-2	-	TGTGCCAGCAGCCAAGATAGCGGCAGGGCCTTTGGAAACACCATATATTTT	CASSQDSGRAFGNTIYF
TRBJ1-6	-	TRBV9	TRBD1	TGTGCCAGCAGCTCAAGACAGGGAAGGGATTCACCCCTCCACTTT	CASSSRQGRDSPLHF
TRBJ2-3	-	TRBV3-1/TRBV3-2	TRBD2	TGTGCCACCAAACTAGCGGGGGGAACGGATACGCAGTATTTT	CATKLAGGTDTQYF
TRBJ2-3	-	TRBV11-3	TRBD1	TGTGCCAGCAGCCGGGACAGGTGGGCGGATACGCAGTATTTT	CASSRDRWADTQYF
TRBJ1-2	-	TRBV27	TRBD1	TGTGCCAGCAGTCCGGACAGGGCGGGACATGGCTACACCTTC	CASSPDRAGHGYTF
TRBJ2-2	-	TRBV15	TRBD2	TGTGCCACCAGCTGGGGTCGGACTAGCGGTAACACCGGGGAGCTGTTTTTT	CATSWGRTSGNTGELFF
TRBJ2-7	-	TRBV4-2	-	TGTGCCAGCAGCCAAGAGGCGAGGGACTGGGAGCAGTACTTC	CASSQEARDWEQYF
TRBJ1-1	once	TRBV15	TRBD1	TGTGCCACCAGCAGCGACAGGGACAGGGGGTGGACTGAAGCTTTCTTT	CATSSDRDRGWTEAFF
TRBJ1-6	-	TRBV3-1/TRBV3-2	TRBD1	TGTGCCAGCAGCCAAGCCAGGACAGGGAATATTTCACCCCTCCACTTT	CASSQARTGNISPLHF
TRBJ1-2	-	TRBV27	-	TGTGCCAGCAGTTCCCTTGTTAACTATGGCTACACCTTC	CASSSLVNYGYTF
TRBJ1-2	-	TRBV11-2	-	TGTGCCAGCAGCTTAGATCTCGGAGGGAATGGCTACACCTTC	CASSLDLGGNGYTF
TRBJ1-1	-	TRBV6-2/TRBV6-3	TRBD1	TGTGCCAGCAGTTACCCGGACAGGGGACCCATGAACACTGAAGCTTTCTTT	CASSYPDRGPMNTEAFF
TRBJ1-6	-	TRBV27	-	TGTGCCAGCAGTTTTAATACAGGGTCGGCACCCCTCCACTTT	CASSFNTGSAPLHF
TRBJ1-2	once	TRBV5-4	-	TGTGCCAGCCGGACGTCGACACACAGGAATAACTATGGCTACACCTTC	CASRTSTHRNNYGYTF
TRBJ2-5	-	TRBV7-9	TRBD2	TGTGCCAGCAGCACCGGGACTAGGGACTTCCAAGAGACCCAGTACTTC	CASSTGTRDFQETQYF
TRBJ1-6	-	TRBV25-1	TRBD1	TGTGCCAGCAGGACAGGGCGGAATTCACCCCTCCACTTT	CASRTGRNSPLHF
TRBJ2-1	once	TRBV10-3	TRBD2	TGTGCCATCAGGGGTAGCGGGGGCACCTTGGGGAATGAGCAGTTCTTC	CAIRGSGGTLGNEQFF
TRBJ2-2	-	TRBV13	-	TGTGCCAGCAGCTTCGGGGAAGTCGGGGAGCTGTTTTTT	CASSFGEVGELFF
TRBJ1-2	-	TRBV19	-	TGTGCCAGTACCTACAGGGACGGCTACACCTTC	CASTYRDGYTF
TRBJ1-2	-	TRBV5-1	-	TGCGCCAGCAGCTTGGAAGGGGGTGGCTACACCTTC	CASSLEGGGYTF
TRBJ2-7	-	TRBV30	TRBD2	TGTGCCTGGAGCAGGGGACTAGGGGACGCCGAGCAGTACTTC	CAWSRGLGDAEQYF
TRBJ2-3	-	TRBV29-1	TRBD2	TGCAGCGTTGGGACTAGCGGGAGGGCATTTAGCACAGATACGCAGTATTTT	CSVGTSGRAFSTDTQYF
TRBJ2-3	-	TRBV7-9	TRBD2	TGTGCCAGCAGCAGAACCGGGACTAGCGGGAGCTCTACGCAGTATTTT	CASSRTGTSGSSTQYF
TRBJ2-5	-	TRBV24-1	-	TGTGCCACCAGTGCCCGGACAGGAGGGGAGACCCAGTACTTC	CATSARTGGETQYF
TRBJ1-5	few	TRBV30	-	TGTGCCTGGACTGGCAGCGCCAATCAGCCCCAGCATTTT	CAWTGSANQPQHF
TRBJ2-6	-	TRBV9	-	TGTGCCAGCACTGCTCCGGGACAAGCCAACGTCCTGACTTTC	CASTAPGQANVLTF
TRBJ2-1	-	TRBV4-1	TRBD2	TGCGCCAGCAGCCACCGAGGGACTAGCGGGAGCTACAATGAGCAGTTCTTC	CASSHRGTSGSYNEQFF
TRBJ1-6	-	TRBV9	-	TGTGCCAGCAGCCCCCGAGGCGGGGGTGCTAATTCACCCCTCCACTTT	CASSPRGGGANSPLHF
TRBJ1-5	-	TRBV5-6	TRBD1	TGTGCCAGCAGCTTAGGACAGGGGAACAATCAGCCCCAGCATTTT	CASSLGQGNNQPQHF
TRBJ2-7	-	TRBV6-6	TRBD1	TGTGCCAGCAACCAGGGGGCCTACGAGCAGTACTTC	CASNQGAYEQYF
TRBJ2-1	-	TRBV4-3	-	TGCGCCAGCAGCCAAGAGACGACAGGTAGGAGCTCCTACAATGAGCAGTTCTTC	CASSQETTGRSSYNEQFF
TRBJ1-2	-	TRBV5-1	TRBD1	TGCGCCAGCAGCTTGGAGGGACAGGGGGCTCGGTATGGCTACACCTTC	CASSLEGQGARYGYTF
TRBJ2-5	-	TRBV7-9	TRBD2	TGTGCCAGCATCACCGGGGGGGAGGAGGTAGAGACCCAGTACTTC	CASITGGEEVETQYF
TRBJ2-3	-	TRBV11-2	TRBD2	TGTGCCAGCAGCTTAGGCCCTCGGGGGGTGAGCACAGATACGCAGTATTTT	CASSLGPRGVSTDTQYF
TRBJ2-1	-	TRBV4-3	-	TGCGCCAGCAGCCAAGGGGCTCGGACTGGGAATGAGCAGTTCTTC	CASSQGARTGNEQFF
TRBJ2-5	-	TRBV18	TRBD2	TGTGCCAGCTCACCACTGAGCGGGAGTGAGACCCAGTACTTC	CASSPLSGSETQYF
TRBJ2-4	few	TRBV28	-	TGTGCCAGCAGTCCACCACGGACTATCTTAGCCAAAAACATTCAGTACTTC	CASSPPRTILAKNIQYF
TRBJ2-4	once	TRBV29-1	TRBD1	TGCAGCGCTAGTAACCGGGACAGTCTAGCCAAAAACATTCAGTACTTC	CSASNRDSLAKNIQYF
TRBJ1-4	-	TRBV18	-	TGTGCCAGCTCACCACGCAGGGCCGATAATGAAAAACTGTTTTTT	CASSPRRADNEKLFF
TRBJ2-6	few	TRBV7-2	TRBD1	TGTGCCAGCAGCAGGAAGTCGGGACAGGTCGGTGGGGCCAACGTCCTGACTTTC	CASSRKSGQVGGANVLTF